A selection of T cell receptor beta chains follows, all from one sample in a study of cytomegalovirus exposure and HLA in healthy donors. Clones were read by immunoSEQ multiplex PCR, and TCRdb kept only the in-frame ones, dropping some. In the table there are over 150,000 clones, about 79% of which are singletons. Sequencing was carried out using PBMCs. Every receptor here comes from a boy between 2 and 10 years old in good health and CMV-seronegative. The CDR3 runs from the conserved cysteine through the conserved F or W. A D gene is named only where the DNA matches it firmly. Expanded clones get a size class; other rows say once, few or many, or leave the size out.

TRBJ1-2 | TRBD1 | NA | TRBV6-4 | CASSSQGGAAGTAGHTF | TGTGCCAGCAGCAGCCAAGGGGGAGCCGCCGGGACAGCGGGCCACACCTTC
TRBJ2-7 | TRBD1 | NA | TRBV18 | CASSTSTGGYEQYF | TGTGCCAGCTCTACTTCAACAGGGGGGTACGAGCAGTACTTC
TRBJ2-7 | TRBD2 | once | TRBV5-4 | CASSLGLGGSYEQYF | TGTGCCAGCAGCTTAGGTTTGGGGGGGTCCTACGAGCAGTACTTC
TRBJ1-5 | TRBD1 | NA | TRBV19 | CASSTTGSGQPQHF | TGTGCCAGTAGTACGACAGGGTCGGGTCAGCCCCAGCATTTT
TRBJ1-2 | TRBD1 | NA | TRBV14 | CASSPWDRYSSYTF | TGTGCCAGCAGCCCCTGGGACAGGTACAGTAGCTACACCTTC
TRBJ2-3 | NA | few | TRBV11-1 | CASSLWSGEPSTDTQYF | TGTGCCAGCAGCTTATGGTCGGGGGAGCCTAGCACAGATACGCAGTATTTT
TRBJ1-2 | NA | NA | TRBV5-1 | CASSLAGERGPNGYTF | TGCGCCAGCAGCTTGGCCGGTGAGCGAGGCCCCAATGGCTACACCTTC
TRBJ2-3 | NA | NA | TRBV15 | CATRRASGTDTQYF | TGTGCCACCAGAAGGGCTAGCGGCACAGATACGCAGTATTTT
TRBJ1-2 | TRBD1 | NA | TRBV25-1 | CASSRRTGGFGYTF | TGTGCCAGCTCGCGCAGGACAGGGGGTTTTGGCTACACCTTC
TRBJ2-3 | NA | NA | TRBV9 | CASSGVTDTQYF | TGTGCCAGCAGCGGAGTCACAGATACGCAGTATTTT
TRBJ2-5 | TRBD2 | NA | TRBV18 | CASSPPWSSGGALQETQYF | TGTGCCAGCTCACCACCTTGGTCTAGCGGGGGGGCCCTCCAAGAGACCCAGTACTTC
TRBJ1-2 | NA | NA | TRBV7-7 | CASSLPGPSGYTF | TGTGCTAGCAGCTTACCAGGGCCAAGTGGCTACACCTTC
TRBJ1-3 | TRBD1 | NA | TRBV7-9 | CASSLGTATRNTIYF | TGTGCCAGCAGCTTGGGGACAGCCACTCGAAACACCATATATTTT
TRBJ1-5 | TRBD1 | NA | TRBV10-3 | CAISTGERQPQHF | TGTGCCATCAGTACAGGGGAACGACAGCCCCAGCATTTT
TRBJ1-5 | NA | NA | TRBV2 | CASSRTEYSNQPQHF | TGTGCCAGCTCCAGGACAGAGTATAGCAATCAGCCCCAGCATTTT
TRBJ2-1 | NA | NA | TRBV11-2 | CASSRQLQATNEQFF | TGTGCCAGCAGCCGACAACTCCAGGCGACCAATGAGCAGTTCTTC
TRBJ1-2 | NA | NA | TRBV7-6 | CASSRGHLANYGYTF | TGTGCCAGCAGCCGTGGACACTTAGCTAACTATGGCTACACCTTC
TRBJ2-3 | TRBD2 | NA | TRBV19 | CASSFQRGEPSTDTQYF | TGTGCCAGTAGTTTTCAGCGGGGGGAACCTAGCACAGATACGCAGTATTTT
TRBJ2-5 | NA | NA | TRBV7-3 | CASALGGGGETQYF | TGTGCCAGCGCCCTCGGGGGCGGGGGAGAGACCCAGTACTTC
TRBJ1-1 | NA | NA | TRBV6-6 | CASSYPGKGTEAFF | TGTGCCAGCAGTTACCCGGGGAAGGGCACTGAAGCTTTCTTT
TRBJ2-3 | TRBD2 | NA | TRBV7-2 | CASSERLAGATDTQYF | TGTGCCAGCAGCGAGCGACTAGCGGGGGCCACAGATACGCAGTATTTT
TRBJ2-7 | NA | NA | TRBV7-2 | CASSLTEPYEQYF | TGTGCCAGCAGCCTAACTGAACCCTACGAGCAGTACTTC
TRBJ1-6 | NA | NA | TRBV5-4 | CASTLKAGTRSSPLHF | TGTGCCAGCACCCTGAAGGCCGGGACAAGGAGTTCACCCCTCCACTTT
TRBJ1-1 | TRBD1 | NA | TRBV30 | CAWGQPGTGGTEAFF | TGTGCCTGGGGGCAACCCGGGACAGGGGGCACTGAAGCTTTCTTT
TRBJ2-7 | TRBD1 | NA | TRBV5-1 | CASSLGQGDEQYF | TGCGCCAGCAGCTTGGGGCAGGGGGACGAGCAGTACTTC
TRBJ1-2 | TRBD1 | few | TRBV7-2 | CASSSTPGTGYGYTF | TGTGCCAGCAGCTCCACCCCCGGGACAGGGTATGGCTACACCTTC
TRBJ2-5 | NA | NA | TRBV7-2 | CASSSRTGDRETQYF | TGTGCCAGCAGCTCCCGTACCGGGGATCGGGAGACCCAGTACTTC
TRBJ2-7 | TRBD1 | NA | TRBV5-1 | CASSSSQGNEQYF | TGCGCCAGCAGCTCCTCACAGGGGAACGAGCAGTACTTC
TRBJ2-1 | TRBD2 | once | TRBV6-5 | CASSSPGLFGDEQFF | TGTGCCAGCAGTTCCCCGGGACTATTCGGCGATGAGCAGTTCTTC
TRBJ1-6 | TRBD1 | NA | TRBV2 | CASKDRPPPLHF | TGTGCCAGCAAGGACAGGCCCCCACCCCTCCACTTT
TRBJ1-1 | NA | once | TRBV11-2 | CASSFAKTGEAFF | TGTGCCAGCAGCTTCGCTAAAACAGGTGAAGCTTTCTTT
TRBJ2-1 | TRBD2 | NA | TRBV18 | CASSPDHTSGGTPEQFF | TGTGCCAGCTCACCCGACCACACTAGCGGGGGGACGCCTGAGCAGTTCTTC
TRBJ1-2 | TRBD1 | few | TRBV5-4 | CASSPQGADYGYTF | TGTGCCAGCAGCCCACAGGGGGCTGACTATGGCTACACCTTC
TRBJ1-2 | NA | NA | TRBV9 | CASSDQAGYTF | TGTGCCAGCAGCGATCAGGCTGGCTACACCTTC
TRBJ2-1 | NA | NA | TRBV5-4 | CASSDRRGGPYNEQFF | TGTGCCAGCAGCGACCGTAGGGGTGGCCCCTACAATGAGCAGTTCTTC
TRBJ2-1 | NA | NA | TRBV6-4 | CASSDDGRGEQFF | TGTGCCAGCAGTGACGATGGCCGGGGTGAGCAGTTCTTC
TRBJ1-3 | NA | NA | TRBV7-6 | CASTDEHSGNTIYF | TGTGCCAGCACCGATGAGCACTCTGGAAACACCATATATTTT
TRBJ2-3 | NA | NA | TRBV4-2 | CASSQGSNTDTQYF | TGTGCCAGCAGCCAAGGATCTAACACAGATACGCAGTATTTT
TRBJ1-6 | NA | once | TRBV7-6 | CASSLGGPANSPLHF | TGTGCCAGCAGCTTAGGGGGCCCCGCGAACTCACCCCTCCACTTT
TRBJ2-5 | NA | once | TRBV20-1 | CSAQRETQYF | TGCAGTGCGCAGCGGGAGACCCAGTACTTC
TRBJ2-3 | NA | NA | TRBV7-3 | CASSPTGSTDTQYF | TGTGCCAGCAGCCCTACAGGGAGCACAGATACGCAGTATTTT
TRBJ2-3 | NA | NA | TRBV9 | CASSSTTDTQYF | TGTGCCAGCAGTTCAACAACAGATACGCAGTATTTT
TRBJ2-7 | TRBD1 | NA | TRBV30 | CAWRWGQGSYEQYF | TGTGCCTGGAGGTGGGGACAGGGGTCCTACGAGCAGTACTTC
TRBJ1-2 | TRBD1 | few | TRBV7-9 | CASSLRTGGDYGYTF | TGTGCCAGCAGCTTACGGACAGGGGGCGACTATGGCTACACCTTC
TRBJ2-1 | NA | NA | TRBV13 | CASSLFGQLLEQFF | TGTGCCAGCAGCTTATTTGGGCAATTGCTTGAGCAGTTCTTC
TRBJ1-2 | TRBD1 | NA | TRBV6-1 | CAIDGQGRGYTF | TGTGCCATCGATGGACAGGGTAGGGGCTACACCTTC
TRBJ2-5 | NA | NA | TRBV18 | CASSPTRYQETQYF | TGTGCCAGCTCACCGACTCGGTACCAAGAGACCCAGTACTTC
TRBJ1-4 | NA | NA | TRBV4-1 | CASSQDFPGGLYEKLFF | TGCGCCAGCAGCCAAGATTTTCCGGGGGGGTTGTATGAAAAACTGTTTTTT
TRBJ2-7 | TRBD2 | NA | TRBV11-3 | CASINGGGDSYEQYF | TGTGCCTCAATTAACGGGGGGGGTGACTCCTACGAGCAGTACTTC
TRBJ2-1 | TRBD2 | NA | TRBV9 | CASSVRLAGGLGEQFF | TGTGCCAGCAGCGTACGACTAGCGGGGGGGCTGGGTGAGCAGTTCTTC
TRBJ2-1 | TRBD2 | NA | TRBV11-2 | CASSLTSGGYTYNEQFF | TGTGCCAGCAGCTTAACTAGCGGGGGCTACACCTACAATGAGCAGTTCTTC
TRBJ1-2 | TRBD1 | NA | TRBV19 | CASTDRGLYGYTF | TGTGCCAGTACCGACAGGGGTCTCTATGGCTACACCTTC
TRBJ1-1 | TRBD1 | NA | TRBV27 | CASSHNTGAAFF | TGTGCCAGCAGCCACAACACAGGGGCGGCTTTCTTT
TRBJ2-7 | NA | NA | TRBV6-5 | CASSYSIIALEQYF | TGTGCCAGCAGTTACTCGATAATAGCGCTAGAGCAGTACTTC